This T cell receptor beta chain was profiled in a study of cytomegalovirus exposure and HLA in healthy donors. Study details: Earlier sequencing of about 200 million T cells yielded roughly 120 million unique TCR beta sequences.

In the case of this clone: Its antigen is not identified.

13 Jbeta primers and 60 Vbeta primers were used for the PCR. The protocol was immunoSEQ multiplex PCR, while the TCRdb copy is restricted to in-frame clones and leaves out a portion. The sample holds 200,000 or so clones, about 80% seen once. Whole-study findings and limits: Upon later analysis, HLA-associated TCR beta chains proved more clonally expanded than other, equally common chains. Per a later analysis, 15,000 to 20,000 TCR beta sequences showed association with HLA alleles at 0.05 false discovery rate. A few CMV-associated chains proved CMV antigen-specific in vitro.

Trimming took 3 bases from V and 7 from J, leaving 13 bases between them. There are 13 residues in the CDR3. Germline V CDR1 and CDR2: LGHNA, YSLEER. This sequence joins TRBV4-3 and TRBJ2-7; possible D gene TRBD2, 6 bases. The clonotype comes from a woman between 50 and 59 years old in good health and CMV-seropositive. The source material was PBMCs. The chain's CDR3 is CASSQEGIREQYF. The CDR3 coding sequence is TGCGCCAGCAGCCAGGAGGGTATAAGAGAGCAGTACTTC.